These T cell receptor beta chains were read from a single sample in a study of Ad26.COV2.S vaccination and SARS-CoV-2 variants. Repertoires were generated with immunoSEQ multiplex PCR, while TCRdb's copy carries only in-frame clones and drops some. In the table there are fewer than 400,000 clones, 80% to 90% of which are singletons. The sample here was peripheral blood, taken in a trial of Ad26.COV2.S vaccine versus placebo. These receptors all stem from a person between 18 and 65 years old who received the Ad26.COV2.S COVID-19 vaccine or a placebo. Each CDR3 is given without its conserved first and last residue.

V	J	CDR3
TRBV29-1	TRBJ1-4	SVEVDRDEKLF
TRBV19	TRBJ2-4	ASSDLRGFGKNIQY
TRBV2	TRBJ2-5	ASRGSRGETQY
TRBV7-2	TRBJ2-1	ASSPGAGGRNNEQF
TRBV19	TRBJ2-3	ASSSPGLTSTDTQY
TRBV4-1	TRBJ1-4	ASSQDDRERNEKLF
TRBV28	TRBJ2-2	ASSFGTLGGELF
TRBV5-8	TRBJ1-4	ASSQGLRQGNEKLF
TRBV4-3	TRBJ1-5	ASSQDYRPRVSNQPQH
TRBV18	TRBJ1-1	ASSLGGWNTEAF
TRBV10-3	TRBJ1-2	AITPGANYGYT
TRBV3-1/TRBV3-2	TRBJ2-2	ASSQKGRGIWELF
TRBV18	TRBJ2-7	ASSPGQGIYYEQY
TRBV24-1	TRBJ1-6	ATSERNSPLH
TRBV5-1	TRBJ2-3	ATRLTRYTDTQY
TRBV6-2/TRBV6-3	TRBJ2-7	ASSNLFDFQY
TRBV4-1	TRBJ1-4	ASSQPLDRNRATNEKLF
TRBV11-2	TRBJ2-7	ASSWGGGPNRSYEQY
TRBV2	TRBJ2-3	ASSDGLAGALESTDTQY
TRBV13	TRBJ2-2	ASSLAPGRTGELF
TRBV2	TRBJ2-1	ASQLKIRQGYNEQF
TRBV5-4	TRBJ2-1	ASSRGGPYNEQF
TRBV5-4	TRBJ1-1	ASSLDPFGTEAF
TRBV5-1	TRBJ2-1	ASSFGVNNEQF
TRBV29-1	TRBJ1-1	SVDREATEAF
TRBV11-3	TRBJ1-1	ASSTQGTEAF
TRBV27	TRBJ1-6	ASSPERWGGAYNSPLH
TRBV6-5	TRBJ1-2	ASSPGPYYGYT
TRBV7-9	TRBJ2-7	ASSPGYSYEQY
TRBV7-9	TRBJ1-2	ASSPNQANYGYT
TRBV2	TRBJ2-7	ASSEPGSEQY
TRBV4-2	TRBJ2-5	ASSQGTSGETTDFETQY
TRBV30	TRBJ2-1	AWSGETSGEYNEQF
TRBV5-1	TRBJ2-2	ASSQDPQGSTGELF
TRBV3-1/TRBV3-2	TRBJ2-5	ASSLHTRSETQY
TRBV18	TRBJ1-6	ASHDVQGARNSPLH
TRBV4-3	TRBJ1-5	ASSQDYFGRGRFQPQH
TRBV13	TRBJ1-2	ASSPGDREVGYT
TRBV7-9	TRBJ1-1	ASSPMTGAGTEAF
TRBV6-5	TRBJ2-7	ASLGGPYEQY
TRBV24-1	TRBJ2-3	ATSDFGQGMDTQY
TRBV27	TRBJ1-2	ASSLYPQDRVGGYT
TRBV7-9	TRBJ1-1	ASSLADAEAF
TRBV30	TRBJ1-1	AWSPEAWGEAF
TRBV9	TRBJ1-3	ASSVALRTEGNTIY
TRBV30	TRBJ1-5	AWNRQDNQPQH
TRBV5-1	TRBJ1-1	ASSLADARGSEAF
TRBV7-9	TRBJ1-1	ASSPRYTEAF
TRBV11-3	TRBJ2-1	ASRGTGTISPLLTYNEQF
TRBV11-3	TRBJ2-3	ASSLGTGVTDTQY
TRBV25-1	TRBJ1-2	ASSSKGGDTVNYGYT
TRBV4-1	TRBJ1-3	ASSQGTVSGNTIY
TRBV13	TRBJ2-1	ASSYGQTNYNEQF
TRBV7-2	TRBJ1-2	ASSVYRNSNYGYT
TRBV6-1	TRBJ1-6	ASSEMGYYNSPLH